A selection of T cell receptor beta chains follows, all from one sample in a study of tumor-infiltrating lymphocytes in localized non-small cell lung cancer. Using immunoSEQ multiplex PCR, the repertoire was profiled, and TCRdb retains in-frame clones only, with some absent. The data show around 23,000 clones, approximately 70% seen once. The source material was lung tumor tissue. These receptors originate from a human donor with non-small cell lung cancer. CDR3s include the opening cysteine and the closing phenylalanine or tryptophan. The order of the fields is clone size, CDR3 length, J gene, V gene, D gene, CDR3 DNA, CDR3 protein. D genes are given only for firm matches. Only part of the rows carry a size: once, few, many, or a class if the clone is expanded.

medium-sized 12 TRBJ1-2 TRBV10-2 . TGCGCCAGCATGGTAGACAGCTATGGCTACACCTTC CASMVDSYGYTF
few 17 TRBJ2-1 TRBV5-4 TRBD2 TGTGCCAGCAGCTCTTGGACTAGCGGGGGGGCCTACAATGAGCAGTTCTTC CASSSWTSGGAYNEQFF
. 15 TRBJ1-3 TRBV18 . TGTGCCAGCTCACCGGGGGGGATCTCTGGAAACACCATATATTTT CASSPGGISGNTIYF
. 12 TRBJ1-2 TRBV14 . TGTGCCAGCAGTCAAGGCACGGGTGGCTACACCTTC CASSQGTGGYTF
. 17 TRBJ2-3 TRBV11-2 . TGTGCCAGCAGCTTAGTTCGGCGAGCGGGTCGGTCAGATACGCAGTATTTT CASSLVRRAGRSDTQYF
. 15 TRBJ1-1 TRBV18 TRBD1 TGTGCCAGCTCACGAAAGACAGGGGTGAACACTGAAGCTTTCTTT CASSRKTGVNTEAFF
. 16 TRBJ2-1 TRBV9 . TGTGCCAGCAGCGCCCAGGCAGGGAGCTATGGCAATGAGCAGTTCTTC CASSAQAGSYGNEQFF
. 16 TRBJ1-1 TRBV27 TRBD1 TGTGCCAGCAGACTCGGGGGTGGGACAGCGAACACTGAAGCTTTCTTT CASRLGGGTANTEAFF
medium-sized 15 TRBJ1-2 TRBV5-1 . TGCGCCAGCAGCTTTGGTGCTCCGGTTAGAAGCGGCTACACCTTC CASSFGAPVRSGYTF
. 15 TRBJ1-2 TRBV6-4 . TGTGCCAGCAGTGACGGGCCACCATGGAGGAATGGCTACACCTTC CASSDGPPWRNGYTF
. 20 TRBJ2-1 TRBV29-1 TRBD2 TGCAGCGTTGGAGGGACGAGTTCGGGGATGGGGGGGGTCTCCTACAATGAGCAGTTCTTC CSVGGTSSGMGGVSYNEQFF
few 14 TRBJ2-7 TRBV9 . TGTGCCAGCAGCCCCAGGGTTGCGGGATACGAGCAGTACTTC CASSPRVAGYEQYF
. 14 TRBJ2-3 TRBV5-1 . TGCGCCAGCAGCTCTACGCAGGGGACAGATACGCAGTATTTT CASSSTQGTDTQYF
. 14 TRBJ1-1 TRBV2 . TGTGCCAGCAGTGAGGAAGGGGGGGCTTTCAAAGCTTTCTTT CASSEEGGAFKAFF
. 14 TRBJ2-7 TRBV18 TRBD1 TGTGCCAGCTCACCCAGGACAGGGTTGCACGAGCAGTACTTC CASSPRTGLHEQYF
. 14 TRBJ1-2 TRBV18 . TGTGCCAGCTCACCACAGAACAGTGCCTATGGCTACACCTTC CASSPQNSAYGYTF
. 15 TRBJ1-2 TRBV5-1 . TGCGCCAGCAGCTTGGCCGGAGGGAGAGAATATGGCTACACCTTC CASSLAGGREYGYTF
. 13 TRBJ1-2 TRBV9 . TGTGCCAGCAGCGTAGAAGGGAGCTATGGCTACACCTTC CASSVEGSYGYTF
. 14 TRBJ1-6 TRBV5-4 . TGTGCCAGCAGCTTATGGGGGTCTAATTCACCCCTCCACTTT CASSLWGSNSPLHF
. 15 TRBJ1-2 TRBV7-2 . TGTGCCAGCAGCTTAATCAGGGGTGCGAGCTATGGCTACACCTTC CASSLIRGASYGYTF
. 12 TRBJ1-4 TRBV29-1 TRBD1 TGCAGCGTTTTACAGGGGGTTGAAAAACTGTTTTTT CSVLQGVEKLFF
. 16 TRBJ1-2 TRBV18 . TGTGCCAGCTCACCACGGAGGGAGCCTTCTAACTATGGCTACACCTTC CASSPRREPSNYGYTF
. 14 TRBJ1-2 TRBV6-1 . TGTGCCAGCAGTGAAGGCAGTCCGGGGAAAGGCTACACCTTC CASSEGSPGKGYTF
once 14 TRBJ2-2 TRBV29-1 . TGCAGCGTTAACGACAAAGCGAACACCGGGGAGCTGTTTTTT CSVNDKANTGELFF
. 13 TRBJ2-7 TRBV15 TRBD1 TGTGCCACCAGGCAGGGGGACGGTCTCGAGCAGTACTTC CATRQGDGLEQYF
. 13 TRBJ1-2 TRBV7-8 . TGTGCCAGCAGCTTAGAAATTAACTATGGCTACACCTTC CASSLEINYGYTF
. 13 TRBJ1-5 TRBV9 . TGTGCCAGCAGCGTAGATGATAGTCAGCCCCAGCATTTT CASSVDDSQPQHF
. 16 TRBJ2-7 TRBV10-1 TRBD1 TGCGCCAGCAGTGAGGAACGCGGGACAGGGACCTACGAGCAGTACTTC CASSEERGTGTYEQYF
. 15 TRBJ1-6 TRBV6-5 . TGTGCCAGCAAGAGGGGGGAGTCCTATAATTCACCCCTCCACTTT CASKRGESYNSPLHF
. 19 TRBJ2-7 TRBV2 TRBD2 TGTGCCAGCTGCAACTCTCCGGGACTAGCGGGGGACTTAGCCTACGAGCAGTACTTC CASCNSPGLAGDLAYEQYF
once 14 TRBJ1-3 TRBV5-1 . TGCGCCAGCAGCTTGACAGGGTCTGGAAACACCATATATTTT CASSLTGSGNTIYF
. 16 TRBJ2-2 TRBV5-5 . TGTGCCAGCAGCTTGGATTCGGGACGGTGGACCGGGGAGCTGTTTTTT CASSLDSGRWTGELFF
. 17 TRBJ2-5 TRBV9 TRBD2 TGTGCCAGCAGCAGCACAAGGACTAGCGGGGGCCAAGAGACCCAGTACTTC CASSSTRTSGGQETQYF
. 11 TRBJ2-7 TRBV6-8 . TGTGCCAGCAGTTACTCCTCAGAGCAGTACTTC CASSYSSEQYF
. 13 TRBJ1-1 TRBV2 . TGTGCCAGCGGGAACTTAGGGAACACTGAAGCTTTCTTT CASGNLGNTEAFF
. 13 TRBJ1-1 TRBV28 . TGTGCCAGCAGTCACCGGGCCAGGGACGAGGCTTTCTTT CASSHRARDEAFF
few 15 TRBJ2-7 TRBV5-6 TRBD1 TGTGCCAGCAGCCCCCTACAGGGGGCCTCGTACGAGCAGTACTTC CASSPLQGASYEQYF
. 16 TRBJ2-1 TRBV19 TRBD1 TGTGCCAGTAGTATCGCCGGGACAGGGTCCTACAATGAGCAGTTCTTC CASSIAGTGSYNEQFF
. 15 TRBJ1-4 TRBV7-9 . TGTGCCAGCAGTAGATCGGACGGACGTAATGAAAAACTGTTTTTT CASSRSDGRNEKLFF
few 13 TRBJ2-1 TRBV7-2 . TGTGCCAGCACCCGGGACTTACCCGGGGAGCAGTTCTTC CASTRDLPGEQFF
. 14 TRBJ2-7 TRBV4-3 . TGCGCCAGCAGCCAAGGCTGGGGGTCCTACGAGCAGTACTTC CASSQGWGSYEQYF
. 15 TRBJ2-7 TRBV7-6 . TGTGCCAGCAGCTTGGCCCAGGGATCCCGCTACGAGCAGTACTTC CASSLAQGSRYEQYF
. 11 TRBJ1-1 TRBV20-1 . TGCAGTTCTCCGGGAGAGTCTGAAGCTTTCTTT CSSPGESEAFF
few 15 TRBJ1-4 TRBV19 . TGTGCCAGTAGTTCAGGAAATCCTTTCGATGAAAAACTGTTTTTT CASSSGNPFDEKLFF
. 18 TRBJ2-2 TRBV7-2 TRBD2 TGTGCCAGCAGCACCAGGCCTCGGGGGGGCGCGGGCACCGGGGAGCTGTTTTTT CASSTRPRGGAGTGELFF
once 14 TRBJ2-7 TRBV6-6 . TGTGCCAGCAGTTACTCACAGCCCACTGGCGAGCAGTACTTC CASSYSQPTGEQYF
. 12 TRBJ2-6 TRBV29-1 . TGCAGCGTTGACTCTGGGGCCAACGTCCTGACTTTC CSVDSGANVLTF
few 17 TRBJ1-2 TRBV29-1 . TGCAGCGTTGAAGATAATTCGAGTACAGGGAGAAAGGATGGCTACACCTTC CSVEDNSSTGRKDGYTF
once 16 TRBJ2-7 TRBV2 TRBD2 TGTGCCAGCAGGACACTAGCGGGGCCTATGTCGGGCGAGCAGTACTTC CASRTLAGPMSGEQYF
few 16 TRBJ2-2 TRBV19 TRBD1 TGTGCCAGTAGTCATTCCCTAGGGACAGACACCGGGGAGCTGTTTTTT CASSHSLGTDTGELFF
. 14 TRBJ2-1 TRBV19 . TGTGCCAGTAGACGGTCACAGTTCTACAATGAGCAGTTCTTC CASRRSQFYNEQFF
. 14 TRBJ2-7 TRBV9 TRBD1 TGTGCCAGCAGCGCCGACAGGGGGCGGGTCGAGCAGTACTTC CASSADRGRVEQYF
. 15 TRBJ1-3 TRBV7-2 . TGTGCCAGCAGCTTAAGGGGTACTTACGGAAACACCATATATTTT CASSLRGTYGNTIYF